A single sample gave rise to the 25 T cell receptor beta chains below, sequenced in a study of blood T cell repertoires in COVID-19. The data were produced by immunoSEQ multiplex PCR, yet TCRdb's version contains in-frame clones alone and is incomplete. The sample carries 170,000 or so clones, around 84% recorded once. The sequenced sample consisted of peripheral blood. The source of these receptors is a man in his sixties with COVID-19, enrolled during active disease.

V is TRBV29-1 and J is TRBJ1-1; TRBD1 aligns across 8 bases. The CDR3 has 15 residues. CDR1 is SQVTM and CDR2 is ANQGSEA in the germline V gene. The ends lost 3 bases at V and 10 bases at J; junction bases unmatched: 16. CDR3 protein: CSVESGGGLVSVAFF. The CDR3 nucleotides read TGCAGCGTTGAGTCAGGGGGCGGCCTTGTTTCCGTAGCTTTCTTT.

The chain links TRBV19 to TRBJ1-5, with D maybe TRBD1 (6 bases). Trimming took 6 bases from V and 4 from J, leaving 16 bases between them. The CDR3 covers 15 residues. CDR1 and CDR2 (germline): LNHDA, SQIVND (reference sequence). The chain's CDR3 is CASRPFLGGNQPQHF. The CDR3, as DNA: TGTGCCAGTAGACCCTTTTTAGGGGGTAATCAGCCCCAGCATTTT.

The chain is built from TRBV7-2 and TRBJ1-3; D ambiguous. Trimming stripped 0 bases from V and 2 bases from J, with 5 bases between. The CDR3 extends over 14 amino acids. The germline CDR1 and CDR2 sequences are SGHTA and FQGNSA. CDR3 region: CASSLAATGNTIYF. CDR3 bases: TGTGCCAGCAGCTTAGCAGCAACTGGAAACACCATATATTTT.

The chain uses TRBV19 and TRBJ1-3; the D is unclear. Germline V gene data show CDR1 as LNHDA and CDR2 as SQIVND (reference sequence). The CDR3 covers 14 residues. Trimming shortened V by 2 bases and J by 0 bases, and 5 bases separated the two germline ends. The CDR3 spells CASSISSSGNTIYF. CDR3 DNA sequence: TGTGCCAGTAGTATATCCTCCTCTGGAAACACCATATATTTT.

The gene calls are TRBV6-6 and TRBJ1-5; D might be TRBD1 (6 bases). CDR1 and CDR2 from the germline V gene are MNHNY and SVGAGI (reference sequence). V lost 9 bases, J lost 5 bases, and 20 bases lay in between. The CDR3 covers 15 residues. This CDR3 reads CASSLTGEGYQPQHF. In DNA, the CDR3 is TGTGCCAGTTCCCTGACAGGTGAGGGATATCAGCCCCAGCATTTT.

This rearrangement joins TRBV6-6 to TRBJ1-1, with a possible D match to TRBD1 (6 bases). CDR1 MNHNY and CDR2 SVGAGI come from the germline V gene (reference sequence). V was shortened by 4 bases and J by 2 bases, with 11 bases between the two germline ends. The CDR3 contains 14 residues. The CDR3 spells CASSSVGGNTEAFF. CDR3 nucleotide sequence: TGTGCCAGCAGTTCTGTAGGGGGAAACACTGAAGCTTTCTTT.

The chain joins TRBV19 to TRBJ1-6; D is unresolved. Trimming took off 4 bases at V and 5 bases at J, with 9 bases between the two ends. The CDR3 is 14 amino acids. The germline V gene has CDR1 LNHDA and CDR2 SQIVND (reference sequence). For the CDR3, the DNA is TGTGCCAGTAGTAGCGGACTTAATAATTCACCCCTCCACTTT. As protein: CASSSGLNNSPLHF.

This chain connects TRBV7-2 to TRBJ2-5, with D unresolved. With 1 base removed from V and 5 bases from J, the gap between germline ends came to 14 bases. This CDR3 comprises 15 residues. Per germline, CDR1 SGHTA and CDR2 FQGNSA. CDR3 loop: CASSLVGASIETQYF. The CDR3 DNA reads as TGTGCCAGCAGCTTAGTCGGAGCCTCTATCGAGACCCAGTACTTC.

The CDR3 protein is CASSEQGRNTIYF. The CDR3 coding sequence is TGTGCCAGCAGTGAACAGGGCAGAAACACCATATATTTT. This chain links TRBV25-1 with TRBJ1-3, with D possibly matching TRBD1 (5 bases). The CDR3 has 13 amino acids. The V gene lost 2 bases and the J gene lost 5 bases, with 7 bases spanning the gap. Germline-derived CDR1 and CDR2 are MGHDK and SYGVNS.

The V and J genes are TRBV9 and TRBJ2-3; TRBD2 matches 15 bases. CDR1 is SGDLS and CDR2 is YYNGEE in the germline V gene. This CDR3 is built from 17 residues. V dropped 4 bases and J dropped 5; count of bases not matched to a gene: 8. In DNA, the CDR3 is TGTGCCAGCAGCCGGACTAGCGGGGGGGCCGGGCGAGATACGCAGTATTTT. Amino acid sequence: CASSRTSGGAGRDTQYF.

The rearrangement links TRBV19 to TRBJ2-7; D is perhaps TRBD2 (5 bases). This CDR3 comprises 14 residues. Germline V lookup: CDR1 LNHDA, CDR2 SQIVND (reference sequence). V gave up 3 bases and J gave up 0 bases, with 9 bases separating them. In DNA, the CDR3 is TGTGCCAGTAGTATTGGCACTAGCTCCTACGAGCAGTACTTC. Its protein product is CASSIGTSSYEQYF.

The chain couples TRBV29-1 to TRBJ1-1, with a weak D call TRBD1 (6 bases). Germline V lookup: CDR1 SQVTM, CDR2 ANQGSEA. The CDR3 consists of 12 residues. Trimming pared 4 bases from V and 9 bases from J, leaving 15 bases between. CDR3 nucleotides: TGCAGCGTTGTACCCCAACAGGGACAAGCTTTCTTT. It yields the protein CSVVPQQGQAFF.

The chain uses TRBV29-1 and TRBJ2-6; D possibly corresponds to TRBD1 (6 bases). The CDR3 length is 14 residues. Germline V gives CDR1 SQVTM, CDR2 ANQGSEA. V lost 7 bases to trimming and J lost 1 base, with 11 bases between them. In nucleotides, the CDR3 is TGCAGCGCCCTCACAGGGTCTGGGGCCAACGTCCTGACTTTC. Translating it yields CSALTGSGANVLTF.

The gene calls are TRBV3-1 (or the pseudogene TRBV3-2) and TRBJ2-1; 10 bases align to TRBD2. The CDR3 consists of 16 residues. Germline V CDR1 and CDR2: LGHDT, YNNKEL (reference sequence). The trim removed 0 bases at V and 10 bases at J, leaving 9 bases unmatched. CDR3 in amino acids: CASSQDVVAGGREQFF. DNA of the CDR3: TGTGCCAGCAGCCAAGATGTGGTAGCGGGGGGTCGGGAGCAGTTCTTC.

This chain uses TRBV7-9 with TRBJ1-2; 8 bases are a match to TRBD1. This CDR3 region has 17 residues. Germline V lookup: CDR1 SEHNR, CDR2 FQNEAQ (reference sequence). After removal of 6 bases from V and 4 bases from J, the junction contained 16 bases not matched to a gene. This CDR3 is CASSLQVAGGFGYGYTF. Written as DNA, the CDR3 is TGTGCCAGCAGTCTTCAAGTGGCAGGGGGCTTTGGCTATGGCTACACCTTC.

This chain links TRBV5-5 with TRBJ2-1; D may be TRBD2 (6 bases). Trimming pared 6 bases from V and 5 bases from J, leaving 18 bases between. The CDR3 loop spans 15 amino acids. Germline CDR1 and CDR2: SGHKS and YYEKEE (reference sequence). In DNA form, the CDR3 reads TGTGCCAGCACCAATACCGGGGGTTGGGACAATGAGCAGTTCTTC. Protein sequence: CASTNTGGWDNEQFF.

This chain connects TRBV2 to TRBJ1-3, with D tentatively TRBD1 (5 bases). Trimming took 5 bases from V and 0 from J, leaving 14 bases between them. CDR1 and CDR2 (germline): SNHLY, FYNNEI. CDR3 size: 16 residues. The chain's CDR3 is CASSYGGALSGNTIYF. The CDR3 nucleotides read TGTGCCAGCAGTTATGGAGGGGCTCTCTCTGGAAACACCATATATTTT.

This chain joins TRBV6-5 and TRBJ1-1, with 7 bases lining up with TRBD1. Germline CDR1 and CDR2: MNHEY and SVGAGI. This CDR3 spans 13 amino acids. Losses at the gene ends were 6 bases for V and 1 base for J; bases not matched to a gene: 2. The DNA of the CDR3 is TGTGCCAGCAGCGGACAGGCGAACACTGAAGCTTTCTTT. This sequence encodes CASSGQANTEAFF.

The gene calls are TRBV4-2 and TRBJ2-7; maybe TRBD2 (6 bases). With 0 bases removed from V and 0 bases from J, the gap between germline ends came to 12 bases. Germline-derived CDR1 and CDR2 are LGHNA and YNFKEQ. This CDR3 comprises 16 residues. The CDR3 DNA is TGTGCCAGCAGCCAAGATCCTGTTAGCGGCTCCTACGAGCAGTACTTC. This codes for CASSQDPVSGSYEQYF.

V gene TRBV7-9 combines with J gene TRBJ2-2, with 11 nucleotides matching TRBD2. V was clipped by 5 bases and J by 5 bases; unmatched bases: 10. The germline V gene has CDR1 SEHNR and CDR2 FQNEAQ (reference sequence). CDR3 size: 17 residues. The CDR3: CASSPRFSGGGTGELFF. CDR3 nucleotide sequence: TGTGCCAGCAGCCCCCGGTTTAGCGGGGGGGGGACCGGGGAGCTGTTTTTT.

The rearrangement uses TRBV6-4 and TRBJ2-2; D gene ambiguous. The V end was cut by 5 bases, the J end by 8 bases, with 12 bases between. The CDR3 extends over 13 amino acids. Per the germline V gene, CDR1 is MRHNA and CDR2 is SNTAGT. This chain's CDR3 is CASSPSLRGELFF. The CDR3 coding sequence is TGTGCCAGCAGTCCCTCGTTGCGGGGGGAGCTGTTTTTT.

This clone was found a few times. The genes are TRBV20-1 and TRBJ2-6; the match to TRBD1 covers 7 bases. The V and J ends lost 3 bases and 0 bases, in that order; junction bases with no gene match: 8. The germline V gene encodes CDR1 DFQATT and CDR2 SNEGSKA (reference sequence). The CDR3 has 17 residues. The CDR3 DNA reads TGCAGTGCTAGTGTGATACAGGGGTTCTCTGGGGCCAACGTCCTGACTTTC. Translating it yields CSASVIQGFSGANVLTF.

This chain joins TRBV6-1 and TRBJ1-2; 8 nucleotides agree with TRBD1. Unmatched junction bases numbered 8, after V lost 7 bases and J lost 4 bases. Per the germline V gene, CDR1 is MNHNS and CDR2 is SASEGT. This CDR3 has 14 amino acids. The CDR3 nucleotides read TGTGCCAGCACCCTAACCGGGACAGGCTATGGCTACACCTTC. Amino acid sequence: CASTLTGTGYGYTF.

The rearrangement links TRBV20-1 to TRBJ1-1, with a possible D match to TRBD1 (6 bases). Per the germline V gene, CDR1 is DFQATT and CDR2 is SNEGSKA (reference sequence). V shed 5 bases and J shed 7 bases, with 11 bases lying between them. This CDR3 contains 11 residues. CDR3 bases: TGCAGTGCTTCAACAGGGCTTGAAGCTTTCTTT. Its translation: CSASTGLEAFF.

Only one count was recorded for this clone. V is TRBV7-2 and J is TRBJ2-2; 7 bases are shared with TRBD1. CDR3 length equals 17 residues. Germline V gene sequence: CDR1 SGHTA, CDR2 FQGNSA. V shed 5 bases, J shed 5 bases, and the junction held 14 bases outside the gene matches. CDR3 nucleotides: TGTGCCAGCAGCCAAACAAGAGACAGGGCGGTGACCGGGGAGCTGTTTTTT. Amino acids: CASSQTRDRAVTGELFF.